Described below is a single TCR beta chain sequence and its context. CDR3 length: 16 residues. V dropped 0 bases and J dropped 6; count of bases not matched to a gene: 4. Per germline, CDR1 MNHEY and CDR2 SVGAGI. These data originate in a study of PD-1 blockade in classical Hodgkin lymphoma. TCRdb keeps only in-frame clones here, not all; method: immunoSEQ multiplex PCR. The table includes about 24,000 clones, about 81% detected once. Time point meaning: cycle 4 day 1 (C4D1), after less than seven weeks of nivolumab. Every single patient, without exception, relapsed after autologous stem cell transplantation, and brentuximab vedotin exposure varied.

The chain is built from TRBV6-5 and TRBJ2-2, with 10 bases matching TRBD2. The source is a human donor with classical Hodgkin lymphoma. The specimen was peripheral blood mononuclear cells (PBMCs), collected before the fourth cycle of nivolumab. This chain's CDR3 is CASSYSNLAGAGELFF. The CDR3 nucleotides read TGTGCCAGCAGTTACTCGAACCTAGCGGGAGCCGGGGAGCTGTTTTTT.